The sequence of this T cell receptor beta chain was determined in a study of blood T cell repertoires in COVID-19. The wider study: Acute and convalescent COVID-19 specimens originated in the United States, Italy and Spain. The cDNA or gDNA used as material had been derived from T cells, B-cell-depleted T cells, or PBMCs.

The CDR3 spans 14 residues. CDR1 is MNHEY, CDR2 SVGAGI, per germline. Trimming took 7 bases from V and 4 from J, leaving 14 bases between them. Original handling: Estimation of nucleated cell counts was performed using reference gene primer amplification. Only in-frame clones appear in the TCRdb table, and some are missing; sequencing was by immunoSEQ multiplex PCR. V and J calls and clone size follow that table, whereas D and trimming were derived from the DNA. Of more than 200,000 clones in the sample, roughly 80% are singletons; the top ten hold about 9.6%. The sequence was obtained from an elderly man with acute or convalescent COVID-19. The chain is built from TRBV6-5 and TRBJ1-3; a possible D gene is TRBD1 (6 bases). Sequenced: peripheral blood. CDR3 nucleotide sequence: TGTGCCAGCATGTCTACAGGGCAAGGAAACACCATATATTTT. Translation: CASMSTGQGNTIYF.